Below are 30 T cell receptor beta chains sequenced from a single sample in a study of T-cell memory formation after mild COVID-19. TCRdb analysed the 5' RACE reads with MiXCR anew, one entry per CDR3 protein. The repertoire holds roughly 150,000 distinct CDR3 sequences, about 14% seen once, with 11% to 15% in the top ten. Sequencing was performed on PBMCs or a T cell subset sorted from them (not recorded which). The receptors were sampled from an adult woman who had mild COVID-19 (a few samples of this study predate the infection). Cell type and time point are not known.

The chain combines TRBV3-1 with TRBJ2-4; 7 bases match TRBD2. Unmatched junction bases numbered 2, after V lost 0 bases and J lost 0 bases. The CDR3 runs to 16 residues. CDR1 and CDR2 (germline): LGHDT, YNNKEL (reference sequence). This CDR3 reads CASSQDAGVAKNIQYF. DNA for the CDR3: TGTGCCAGCAGCCAAGACGCGGGAGTAGCCAAAAACATTCAGTACTTC.

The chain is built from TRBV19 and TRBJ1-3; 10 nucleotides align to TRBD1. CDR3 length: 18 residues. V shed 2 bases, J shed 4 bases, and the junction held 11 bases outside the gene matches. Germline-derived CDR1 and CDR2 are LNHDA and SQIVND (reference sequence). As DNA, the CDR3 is TGTGCCAGTAGTATATACCGGGACAGGGGACCCAACGGAAACACCATATATTTT. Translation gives CASSIYRDRGPNGNTIYF.

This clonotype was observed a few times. CDR3 in amino acids: CASSPHTYTEAFF. For the CDR3, the DNA is TGTGCCAGCAGCCCCCATACTTACACTGAAGCTTTCTTT. The chain couples TRBV6-5 to TRBJ1-1; D is undetermined. CDR1 is MNHEY, CDR2 SVGAGI, per germline. V was pared by 6 bases and J by 3 bases, with 11 bases between. CDR3 length: 13 residues.

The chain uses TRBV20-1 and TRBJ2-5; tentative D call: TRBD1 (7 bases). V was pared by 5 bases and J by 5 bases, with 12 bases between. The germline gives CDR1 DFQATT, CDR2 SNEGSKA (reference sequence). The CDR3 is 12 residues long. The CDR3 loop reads CSADQGGETQYF. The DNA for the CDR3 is TGCAGTGCTGATCAGGGGGGCGAGACCCAGTACTTC.

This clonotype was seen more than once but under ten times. The CDR3 loop reads CSARFGTGNTQYF. Here the CDR3 DNA reads TGCAGTGCTAGGTTCGGGACAGGGAATACCCAGTACTTC. The chain recombines TRBV20-1 with TRBJ2-5; 9 bases align to TRBD1. This CDR3 region has 13 residues. In germline, CDR1 is DFQATT, CDR2 SNEGSKA (reference sequence). V lost 3 bases and J lost 8; bases outside the gene matches: 7.

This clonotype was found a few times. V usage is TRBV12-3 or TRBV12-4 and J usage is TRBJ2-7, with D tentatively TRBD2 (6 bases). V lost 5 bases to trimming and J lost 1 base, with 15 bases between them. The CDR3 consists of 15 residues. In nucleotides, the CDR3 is TGTGCCAGCAGTATCCGGGACTCACCATCCTACGAGCAGTACTTC. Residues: CASSIRDSPSYEQYF.

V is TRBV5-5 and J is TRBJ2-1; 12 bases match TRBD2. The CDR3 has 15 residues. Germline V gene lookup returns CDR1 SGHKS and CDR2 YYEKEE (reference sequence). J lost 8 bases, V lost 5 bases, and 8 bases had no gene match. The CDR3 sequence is CASRQTSGSWYEQFF. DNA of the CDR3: TGTGCCAGCAGGCAGACTAGCGGGAGTTGGTATGAGCAGTTCTTC.

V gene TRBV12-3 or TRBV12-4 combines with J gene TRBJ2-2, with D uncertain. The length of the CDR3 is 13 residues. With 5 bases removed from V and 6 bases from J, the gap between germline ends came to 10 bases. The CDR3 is CASSTALSGELFF. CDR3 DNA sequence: TGTGCCAGCAGTACAGCCCTATCCGGGGAGCTGTTTTTT.

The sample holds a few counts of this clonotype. The CDR3 sequence: CSVSGLAGVRDTQYF. CDR3 coding DNA: TGCAGCGTCTCGGGACTAGCGGGAGTCAGAGATACGCAGTATTTT. The chain links TRBV29-1 to TRBJ2-3, with 14 bases fitting TRBD2. The V and J ends lost 6 bases and 5 bases, in that order; junction bases with no gene match: 7. The length of the CDR3 is 15 residues. Per germline, CDR1 SQVTM and CDR2 ANQGSEA.

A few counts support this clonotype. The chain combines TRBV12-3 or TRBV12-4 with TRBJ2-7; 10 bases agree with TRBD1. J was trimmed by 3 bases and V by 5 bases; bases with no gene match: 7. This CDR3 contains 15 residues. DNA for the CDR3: TGTGCCAGCAGTCTGAGCGGGACAGGGGACTACGAGCAGTACTTC. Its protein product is CASSLSGTGDYEQYF.

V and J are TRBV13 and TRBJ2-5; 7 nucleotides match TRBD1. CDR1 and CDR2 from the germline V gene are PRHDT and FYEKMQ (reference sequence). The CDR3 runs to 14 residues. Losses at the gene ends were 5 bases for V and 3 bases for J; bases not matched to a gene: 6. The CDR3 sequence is CASSHNRGKETQYF. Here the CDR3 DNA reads TGTGCCAGCAGCCATAACAGGGGAAAAGAGACCCAGTACTTC.

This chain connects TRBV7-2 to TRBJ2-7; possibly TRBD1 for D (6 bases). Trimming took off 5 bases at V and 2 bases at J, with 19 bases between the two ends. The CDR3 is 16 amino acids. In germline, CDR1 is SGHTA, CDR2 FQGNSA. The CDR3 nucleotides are TGTGCCAGCAGCGTAACAGCCAGGGGTCTCACCTACGAGCAGTACTTC. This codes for CASSVTARGLTYEQYF.

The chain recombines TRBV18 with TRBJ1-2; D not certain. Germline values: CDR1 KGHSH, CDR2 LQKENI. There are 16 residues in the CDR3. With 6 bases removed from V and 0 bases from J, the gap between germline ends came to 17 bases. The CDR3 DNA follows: TGTGCCAGCTCGCTCTCGCAAGATTCGGCTAACTATGGCTACACCTTC. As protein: CASSLSQDSANYGYTF.

This chain's CDR3 is CATSISGRGIAKNIQYF. The DNA of the CDR3 is TGTGCCACCAGCATCAGCGGGAGGGGAATAGCCAAAAACATTCAGTACTTC. The V and J genes are TRBV15 and TRBJ2-4; 10 bases line up with TRBD2. The V gene end was trimmed by 4 bases and the J gene end by 0 bases; junction bases not matched to a gene: 6. The V gene's germline CDR1 is LNHNV and CDR2 YYDKDF (reference sequence). The CDR3 length is 17 residues.

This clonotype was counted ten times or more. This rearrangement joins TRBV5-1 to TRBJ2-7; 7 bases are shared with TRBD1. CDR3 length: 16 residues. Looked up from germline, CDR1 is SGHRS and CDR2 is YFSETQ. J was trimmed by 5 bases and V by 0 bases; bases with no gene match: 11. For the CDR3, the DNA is TGCGCCAGCAGCTTGGATACAGGGGCTTTTAGGAACGAGCAGTACTTC. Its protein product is CASSLDTGAFRNEQYF.

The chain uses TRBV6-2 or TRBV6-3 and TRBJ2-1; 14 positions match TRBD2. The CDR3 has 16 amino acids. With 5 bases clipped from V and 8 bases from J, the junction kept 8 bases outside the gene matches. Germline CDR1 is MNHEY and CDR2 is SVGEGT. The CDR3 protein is CASSHGGLAGVDEQFF. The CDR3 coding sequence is TGTGCCAGCAGTCACGGGGGACTAGCGGGAGTGGATGAGCAGTTCTTC.

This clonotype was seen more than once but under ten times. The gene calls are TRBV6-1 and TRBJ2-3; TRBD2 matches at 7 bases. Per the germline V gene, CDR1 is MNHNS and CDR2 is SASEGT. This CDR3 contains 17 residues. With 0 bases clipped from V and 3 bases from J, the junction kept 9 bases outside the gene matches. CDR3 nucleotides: TGTGCCAGCAGTGAAGCGCCAGCGGGGTTTATGACAGATACGCAGTATTTT. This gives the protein CASSEAPAGFMTDTQYF.

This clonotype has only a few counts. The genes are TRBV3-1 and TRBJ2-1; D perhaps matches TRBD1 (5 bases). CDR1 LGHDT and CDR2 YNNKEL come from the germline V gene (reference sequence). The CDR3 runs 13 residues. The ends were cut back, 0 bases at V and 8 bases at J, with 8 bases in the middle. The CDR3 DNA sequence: TGTGCCAGCAGCCAAGATAGGGGCGATGAGCAGTTCTTC. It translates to CASSQDRGDEQFF.

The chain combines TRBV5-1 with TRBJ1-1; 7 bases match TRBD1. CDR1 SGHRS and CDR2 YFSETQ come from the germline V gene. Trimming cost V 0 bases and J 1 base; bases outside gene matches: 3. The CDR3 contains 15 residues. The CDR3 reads CASSLAWTGNTEAFF. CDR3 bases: TGCGCCAGCAGCTTGGCCTGGACAGGGAACACTGAAGCTTTCTTT. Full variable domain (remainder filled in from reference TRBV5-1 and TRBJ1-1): KAGVTQTPRYLIKTRGQQVTLSCSPISGHRSVSWYQQTPGQGLQFLFEYFSETQRNKGNFPGRFSGRQFSNSRSEMNVSTLELGDSALYLCASSLAWTGNTEAFFGQGTRLTVV.

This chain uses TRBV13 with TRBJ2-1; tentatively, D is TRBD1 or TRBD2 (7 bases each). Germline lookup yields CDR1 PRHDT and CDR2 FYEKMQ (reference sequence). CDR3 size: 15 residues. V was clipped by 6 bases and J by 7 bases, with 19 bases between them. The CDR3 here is CASSRGRGPLNEQFF. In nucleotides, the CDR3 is TGTGCCAGCAGTCGAGGGAGGGGGCCCCTGAATGAGCAGTTCTTC.

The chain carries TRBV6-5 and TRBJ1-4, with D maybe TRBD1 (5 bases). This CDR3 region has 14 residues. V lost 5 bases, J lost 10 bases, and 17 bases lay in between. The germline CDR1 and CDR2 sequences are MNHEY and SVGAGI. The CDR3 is CASSPRDLGGKLFF. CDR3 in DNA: TGTGCCAGCAGTCCCCGGGACCTCGGGGGAAAACTGTTTTTT.

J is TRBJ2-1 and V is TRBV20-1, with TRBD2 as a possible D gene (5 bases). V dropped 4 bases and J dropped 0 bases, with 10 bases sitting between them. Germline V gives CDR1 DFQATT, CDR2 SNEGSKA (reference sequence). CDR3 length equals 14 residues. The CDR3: CSANVGSSYNEQFF. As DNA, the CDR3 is TGCAGTGCTAATGTGGGGAGCTCCTACAATGAGCAGTTCTTC.

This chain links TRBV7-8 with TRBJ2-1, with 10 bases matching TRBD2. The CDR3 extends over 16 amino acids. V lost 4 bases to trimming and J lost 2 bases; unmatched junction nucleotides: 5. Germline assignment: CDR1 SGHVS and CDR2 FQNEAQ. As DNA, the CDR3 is TGTGCCAGCAGCTCGGAGCGGGAGGGCCCCTACAATGAGCAGTTCTTC. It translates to CASSSEREGPYNEQFF.

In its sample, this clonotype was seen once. Here the CDR3 DNA reads TGTGCCAGCAGCAAACGATGCGGGACAGACAATGAGCAGTTCTTC. It encodes CASSKRCGTDNEQFF. The chain links TRBV21-1 to TRBJ2-1; the table names TRBD1, a call not compared with the DNA. TRBV21-1 has pseudogene status. This CDR3 is 15 amino acids long.

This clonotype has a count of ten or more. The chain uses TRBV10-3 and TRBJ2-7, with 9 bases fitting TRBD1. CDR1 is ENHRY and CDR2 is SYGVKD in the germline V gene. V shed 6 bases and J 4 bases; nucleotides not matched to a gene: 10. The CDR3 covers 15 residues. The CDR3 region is CAISEGTGQSYEQYF. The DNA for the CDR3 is TGTGCCATCAGCGAAGGGACAGGGCAATCTTACGAGCAGTACTTC.

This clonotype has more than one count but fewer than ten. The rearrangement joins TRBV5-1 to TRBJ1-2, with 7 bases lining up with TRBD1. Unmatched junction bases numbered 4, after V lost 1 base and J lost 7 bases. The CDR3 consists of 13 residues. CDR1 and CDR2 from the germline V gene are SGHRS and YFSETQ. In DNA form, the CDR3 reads TGCGCCAGCAGCTTGAGGGGGCATAGTGGCTACACCTTC. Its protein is CASSLRGHSGYTF. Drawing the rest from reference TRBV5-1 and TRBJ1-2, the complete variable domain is KAGVTQTPRYLIKTRGQQVTLSCSPISGHRSVSWYQQTPGQGLQFLFEYFSETQRNKGNFPGRFSGRQFSNSRSEMNVSTLELGDSALYLCASSLRGHSGYTFGSGTRLTVV.

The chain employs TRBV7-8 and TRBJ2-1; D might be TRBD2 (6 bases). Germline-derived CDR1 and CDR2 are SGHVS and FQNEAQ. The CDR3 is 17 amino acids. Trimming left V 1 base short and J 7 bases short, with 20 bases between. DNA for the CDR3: TGTGCCAGCAGCTTAGTAGGCGGGAACACGCCGCGGAATGAGCAGTTCTTC. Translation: CASSLVGGNTPRNEQFF.

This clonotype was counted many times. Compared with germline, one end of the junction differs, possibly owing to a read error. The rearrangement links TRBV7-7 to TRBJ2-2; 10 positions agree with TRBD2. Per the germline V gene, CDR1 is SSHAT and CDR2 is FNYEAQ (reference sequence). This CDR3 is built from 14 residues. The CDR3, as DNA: TGTGCTAGCAGGACTAGCGGGAACACCGGGGAGCTGTTTTTT. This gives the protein CASRTSGNTGELFF.

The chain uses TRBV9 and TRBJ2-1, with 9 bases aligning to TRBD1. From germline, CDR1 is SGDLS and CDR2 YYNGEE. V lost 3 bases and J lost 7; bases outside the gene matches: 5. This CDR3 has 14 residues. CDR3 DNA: TGTGCCAGCAGCGCGGGGACAGGGAGAAATGAGCAGTTCTTC. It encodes CASSAGTGRNEQFF.

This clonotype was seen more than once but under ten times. CDR3 nucleotide sequence: TGCAGCGTGACCGGGGCGAACACCGGGGAGCTGTTTTTT. Its protein product is CSVTGANTGELFF. This chain connects TRBV29-1 to TRBJ2-2; possible D gene TRBD2, 5 bases. V gave up 6 bases and J gave up 0 bases, with 8 bases separating them. Germline loops: CDR1 SQVTM, CDR2 ANQGSEA. The CDR3 loop spans 13 amino acids.